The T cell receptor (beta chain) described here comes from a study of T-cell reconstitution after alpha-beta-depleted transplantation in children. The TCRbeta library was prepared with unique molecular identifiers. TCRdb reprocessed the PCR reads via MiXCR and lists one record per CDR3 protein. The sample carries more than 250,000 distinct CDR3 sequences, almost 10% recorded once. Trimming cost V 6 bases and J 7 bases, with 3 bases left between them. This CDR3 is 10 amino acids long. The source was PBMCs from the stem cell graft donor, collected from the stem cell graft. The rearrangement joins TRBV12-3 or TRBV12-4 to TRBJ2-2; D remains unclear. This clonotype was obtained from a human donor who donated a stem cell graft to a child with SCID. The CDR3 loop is CASSLGELFF. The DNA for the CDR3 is TGTGCCAGCAGCCTCGGGGAGCTGTTTTTT.